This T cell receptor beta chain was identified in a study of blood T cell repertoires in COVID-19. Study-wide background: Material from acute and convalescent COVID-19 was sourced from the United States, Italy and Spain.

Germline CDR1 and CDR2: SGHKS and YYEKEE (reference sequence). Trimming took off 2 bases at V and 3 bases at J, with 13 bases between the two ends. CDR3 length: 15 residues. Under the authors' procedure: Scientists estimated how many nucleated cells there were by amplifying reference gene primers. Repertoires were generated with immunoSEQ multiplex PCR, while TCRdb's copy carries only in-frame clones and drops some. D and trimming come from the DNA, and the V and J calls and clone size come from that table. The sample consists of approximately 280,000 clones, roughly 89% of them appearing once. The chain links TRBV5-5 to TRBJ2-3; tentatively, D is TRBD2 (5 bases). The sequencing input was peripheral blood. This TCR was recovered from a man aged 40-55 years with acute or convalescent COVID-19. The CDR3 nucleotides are TGTGCCAGCAGCTTATCGGCCGGGGTGACAGATACGCAGTATTTT. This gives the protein CASSLSAGVTDTQYF.